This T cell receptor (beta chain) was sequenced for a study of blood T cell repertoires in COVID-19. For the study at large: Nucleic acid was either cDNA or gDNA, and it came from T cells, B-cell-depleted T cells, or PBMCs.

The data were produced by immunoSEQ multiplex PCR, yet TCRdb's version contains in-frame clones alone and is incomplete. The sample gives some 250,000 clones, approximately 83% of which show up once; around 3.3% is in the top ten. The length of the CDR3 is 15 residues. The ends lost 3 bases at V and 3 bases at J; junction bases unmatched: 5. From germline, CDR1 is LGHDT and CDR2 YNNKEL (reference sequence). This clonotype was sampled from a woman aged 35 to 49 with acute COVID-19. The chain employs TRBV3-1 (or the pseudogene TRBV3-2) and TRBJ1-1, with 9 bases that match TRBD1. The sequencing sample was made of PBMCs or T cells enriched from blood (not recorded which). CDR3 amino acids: CASSQGTGLDTEAFF. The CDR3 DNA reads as TGTGCCAGCAGCCAGGGGACAGGGCTGGACACTGAAGCTTTCTTT.